These T cell receptor beta chains were read from a single sample in a study of beta chain features in type 1 diabetes. The method was immunoSEQ multiplex PCR; TCRdb's version includes in-frame clones alone and lacks a portion of them. The table has roughly 730,000 clones, roughly 12% seen once. Sequenced: naive CD4+ T cells from blood. The receptors shown here come from a man younger than 35 with type 1 diabetes. Each CDR3 is given with its conserved first and last residue. Fields, in order: clone size, V gene, J gene, D gene, CDR3 DNA, CDR3 protein. D genes are given only for firm matches. Expanded clones get a size class; other rows say once, few or many, or leave the size out.

clone size: .
V gene: TRBV7-2
J gene: TRBJ1-4
D gene: TRBD1
CDR3 DNA: TGTGCCAGCAGGTTGACAGGGGCTAATGAAAAACTGTTTTTT
CDR3 protein: CASRLTGANEKLFF

clone size: few
V gene: TRBV6-9
J gene: TRBJ2-7
D gene: .
CDR3 DNA: TGTGCCAGCACCCGCTCCTACGAGCAGTACTTC
CDR3 protein: CASTRSYEQYF

clone size: .
V gene: TRBV5-1
J gene: TRBJ2-5
D gene: TRBD1
CDR3 DNA: TGCGCCAGCAGCCCCCTTCCCGGGACAGGGGGCGAGACCCAGTACTTC
CDR3 protein: CASSPLPGTGGETQYF

clone size: few
V gene: TRBV13
J gene: TRBJ1-1
D gene: .
CDR3 DNA: TGTGCCAGCAGCTTAGAGAGGAAGGGGACTGAAGCTTTCTTT
CDR3 protein: CASSLERKGTEAFF

clone size: .
V gene: TRBV29-1
J gene: TRBJ2-3
D gene: .
CDR3 DNA: TGCAGCGCCAAAACAGGGACCTTACTCGATTTCACAGATACGCAGTATTTT
CDR3 protein: CSAKTGTLLDFTDTQYF

clone size: .
V gene: TRBV15
J gene: TRBJ1-2
D gene: .
CDR3 DNA: TGTGCCACCAGCAGAGGGGAATATGGCTACACCTTC
CDR3 protein: CATSRGEYGYTF

clone size: few
V gene: TRBV9
J gene: TRBJ1-1
D gene: .
CDR3 DNA: TGTGCCAGCAGCGCCTCCGAAGGGGGCACTGAAGCTTTCTTT
CDR3 protein: CASSASEGGTEAFF

clone size: .
V gene: TRBV29-1
J gene: TRBJ1-2
D gene: .
CDR3 DNA: TGCAGCGTCGTTGGGGCGCAAGGCTACACCTTC
CDR3 protein: CSVVGAQGYTF

clone size: .
V gene: TRBV27
J gene: TRBJ2-7
D gene: .
CDR3 DNA: TGTGCCAGCAGACCTGAGACTACCTACGAGCAGTACTTC
CDR3 protein: CASRPETTYEQYF

clone size: .
V gene: TRBV5-1
J gene: TRBJ2-1
D gene: .
CDR3 DNA: TGCGCCAGCAGCACCTCAACACCCTACCAGTTCTTC
CDR3 protein: CASSTSTPYQFF

clone size: .
V gene: TRBV7-9
J gene: TRBJ1-5
D gene: .
CDR3 DNA: TGTGCCAGCAGCTTAGGGACTCAGGGGAGTCAGCCCCAGCATTTT
CDR3 protein: CASSLGTQGSQPQHF

clone size: .
V gene: TRBV28
J gene: TRBJ1-1
D gene: .
CDR3 DNA: TGTGCCAGCAGGGAGACAGGTAGCTCTGAAGCTTTCTTT
CDR3 protein: CASRETGSSEAFF